The rows below give T cell receptor beta chains drawn from one sample of a study of OX40 agonist ivuxolimab in advanced cancers. Profiling relied on immunoSEQ multiplex PCR, and the TCRdb table lists in-frame clones only, not all of them. The sample lists over 70,000 clones, just under 80% occurring once. The sample in question was CD4+ or CD8+ T cells sorted from blood, obtained in a trial of the OX40 agonist ivuxolimab. These receptors were obtained from an adult with an advanced solid tumor such as melanoma, head and neck, liver or kidney cancer. The CDR3 runs from the conserved cysteine through the conserved F or W. The order of the fields is J gene, V gene, clone size, D gene, CDR3 length, CDR3 protein, CDR3 DNA. D genes are given only for firm matches. Not all rows give a size; the values are once, few, many and, for expanded clones, a class.

J gene: TRBJ2-7; V gene: TRBV19; clone size: -; D gene: TRBD1; CDR3 length: 14; CDR3 protein: CASSIGQGAYEQYF; CDR3 DNA: TGTGCCAGTAGTATAGGACAGGGAGCCTACGAGCAGTACTTC
J gene: TRBJ1-6; V gene: TRBV7-9; clone size: few; D gene: -; CDR3 length: 12; CDR3 protein: CASSLVNSPLHF; CDR3 DNA: TGTGCCAGCAGCTTGGTGAATTCACCCCTCCACTTT
J gene: TRBJ2-1; V gene: TRBV9; clone size: -; D gene: -; CDR3 length: 12; CDR3 protein: CASSQGRDEQFF; CDR3 DNA: TGTGCCAGCAGTCAGGGACGGGATGAGCAGTTCTTC
J gene: TRBJ2-5; V gene: TRBV25-1; clone size: -; D gene: -; CDR3 length: 14; CDR3 protein: CASSDHRTLETQYF; CDR3 DNA: TGTGCCAGCAGTGACCACCGCACCCTAGAGACCCAGTACTTC
J gene: TRBJ2-1; V gene: TRBV6-1; clone size: -; D gene: -; CDR3 length: 15; CDR3 protein: CASSEWGAGEGEQFF; CDR3 DNA: TGTGCCAGCAGTGAATGGGGGGCAGGGGAGGGAGAGCAGTTCTTC
J gene: TRBJ1-2; V gene: TRBV27; clone size: -; D gene: TRBD1; CDR3 length: 15; CDR3 protein: CASSPSWDRGDGYTF; CDR3 DNA: TGTGCCAGCAGTCCTTCATGGGACAGGGGTGATGGCTACACCTTC
J gene: TRBJ2-3; V gene: TRBV7-9; clone size: -; D gene: -; CDR3 length: 16; CDR3 protein: CASSLPGTASTDTQYF; CDR3 DNA: TGTGCCAGCAGCTTACCCGGTACAGCTAGCACAGATACGCAGTATTTT
J gene: TRBJ2-5; V gene: TRBV19; clone size: once; D gene: TRBD2; CDR3 length: 16; CDR3 protein: CASSSVRAGGSETQYF; CDR3 DNA: TGTGCCAGTAGTTCCGTTCGGGCGGGGGGGTCGGAGACCCAGTACTTC
J gene: TRBJ2-7; V gene: TRBV5-1; clone size: -; D gene: -; CDR3 length: 17; CDR3 protein: CASSTLGLGTGVSEQYF; CDR3 DNA: TGCGCCAGCAGCACCTTAGGATTGGGGACGGGAGTATCCGAGCAGTACTTC
J gene: TRBJ2-7; V gene: TRBV5-4; clone size: -; D gene: TRBD1; CDR3 length: 15; CDR3 protein: CASSPGQGPSYEQYF; CDR3 DNA: TGTGCCAGCAGCCCAGGACAGGGCCCTAGCTACGAGCAGTACTTC
J gene: TRBJ1-6; V gene: TRBV2; clone size: -; D gene: -; CDR3 length: 13; CDR3 protein: CASNWGDPSPLHF; CDR3 DNA: TGTGCCAGCAACTGGGGGGACCCTTCACCCCTCCACTTT
J gene: TRBJ1-3; V gene: TRBV19; clone size: -; D gene: -; CDR3 length: 15; CDR3 protein: CASRRNGDSGNTIYF; CDR3 DNA: TGTGCCAGTAGAAGGAACGGCGACTCTGGAAACACCATATATTTT
J gene: TRBJ1-2; V gene: TRBV20-1; clone size: few; D gene: -; CDR3 length: 11; CDR3 protein: CSAPQGYGYTF; CDR3 DNA: TGCAGTGCACCTCAGGGTTATGGCTACACCTTC
J gene: TRBJ2-1; V gene: TRBV19; clone size: -; D gene: -; CDR3 length: 12; CDR3 protein: CASSLIRGEQFF; CDR3 DNA: TGTGCCAGTAGTTTAATCAGGGGCGAGCAGTTCTTC
J gene: TRBJ1-2; V gene: TRBV28; clone size: -; D gene: -; CDR3 length: 13; CDR3 protein: CASRTPDSYGYTF; CDR3 DNA: TGTGCCAGTCGGACCCCGGACAGCTATGGCTACACCTTC
J gene: TRBJ2-1; V gene: TRBV5-8; clone size: -; D gene: TRBD2; CDR3 length: 17; CDR3 protein: CASSLGPLAGGENEQFF; CDR3 DNA: TGTGCCAGCAGCTTGGGGCCACTAGCGGGAGGAGAAAATGAGCAGTTCTTC
J gene: TRBJ2-5; V gene: TRBV11-2; clone size: few; D gene: TRBD2; CDR3 length: 17; CDR3 protein: CASSLGQAGGLWETQYF; CDR3 DNA: TGTGCCAGCAGCTTAGGCCAAGCGGGGGGGCTTTGGGAGACCCAGTACTTC
J gene: TRBJ1-1; V gene: TRBV10-3; clone size: -; D gene: -; CDR3 length: 15; CDR3 protein: CAHSKGAGLNTEAFF; CDR3 DNA: TGTGCCCACTCTAAAGGGGCAGGGCTAAACACTGAAGCTTTCTTT
J gene: TRBJ1-1; V gene: TRBV28; clone size: -; D gene: -; CDR3 length: 15; CDR3 protein: CASSYGYEGGTRAFF; CDR3 DNA: TGTGCCAGCAGTTATGGATATGAGGGGGGGACACGGGCTTTCTTT
J gene: TRBJ2-4; V gene: TRBV6-1; clone size: -; D gene: TRBD1; CDR3 length: 13; CDR3 protein: CASRWTGGNIQYF; CDR3 DNA: TGTGCCAGCAGGTGGACAGGGGGGAACATTCAGTACTTC
J gene: TRBJ2-7; V gene: TRBV7-9; clone size: -; D gene: -; CDR3 length: 13; CDR3 protein: CASSVDRIYEQYF; CDR3 DNA: TGTGCCAGCAGCGTAGACAGGATCTACGAGCAGTACTTC
J gene: TRBJ1-4; V gene: TRBV7-2; clone size: once; D gene: TRBD1; CDR3 length: 16; CDR3 protein: CASSLWAGQGSEKLFF; CDR3 DNA: TGTGCCAGCAGCCTTTGGGCGGGACAGGGGAGTGAAAAACTGTTTTTT
J gene: TRBJ2-3; V gene: TRBV5-1; clone size: -; D gene: TRBD1; CDR3 length: 16; CDR3 protein: CASSLQGAASTDTQYF; CDR3 DNA: TGCGCCAGCAGCCTACAGGGGGCCGCAAGCACAGATACGCAGTATTTT
J gene: TRBJ1-1; V gene: TRBV19; clone size: -; D gene: -; CDR3 length: 15; CDR3 protein: CASSNGGRLNTEAFF; CDR3 DNA: TGTGCCAGTAGTAATGGGGGACGGTTGAACACTGAAGCTTTCTTT
J gene: TRBJ1-2; V gene: TRBV18; clone size: -; D gene: -; CDR3 length: 17; CDR3 protein: CASSPIVEGKVAWGYTF; CDR3 DNA: TGTGCCAGCTCACCAATCGTTGAGGGGAAGGTCGCGTGGGGCTACACCTTC
J gene: TRBJ1-5; V gene: TRBV6-1; clone size: -; D gene: -; CDR3 length: 15; CDR3 protein: CASILMPRANQPQHF; CDR3 DNA: TGTGCCAGCATTTTAATGCCGCGGGCCAATCAGCCCCAGCATTTT
J gene: TRBJ1-5; V gene: TRBV4-1; clone size: -; D gene: -; CDR3 length: 16; CDR3 protein: CASSQDLRRSNQPQHF; CDR3 DNA: TGCGCCAGCAGCCAAGATCTCAGGCGGAGCAATCAGCCCCAGCATTTT
J gene: TRBJ2-5; V gene: TRBV29-1; clone size: -; D gene: TRBD2; CDR3 length: 15; CDR3 protein: CSVEGTSGTQETQYF; CDR3 DNA: TGCAGCGTTGAGGGGACTAGCGGAACTCAAGAGACCCAGTACTTC
J gene: TRBJ2-3; V gene: TRBV5-1; clone size: few; D gene: TRBD2; CDR3 length: 18; CDR3 protein: CASSSVPFSGRAGDTQYF; CDR3 DNA: TGCGCCAGCAGCTCCGTTCCCTTTAGCGGGAGGGCCGGAGATACGCAGTATTTT
J gene: TRBJ2-7; V gene: TRBV5-6; clone size: -; D gene: -; CDR3 length: 13; CDR3 protein: CASSPLARNEQYF; CDR3 DNA: TGTGCCAGCAGTCCTCTGGCTCGGAACGAGCAGTACTTC
J gene: TRBJ2-7; V gene: TRBV5-1; clone size: -; D gene: -; CDR3 length: 13; CDR3 protein: CASSSYRATEQYF; CDR3 DNA: TGCGCCAGCAGCTCCTACAGGGCCACCGAGCAGTACTTC
J gene: TRBJ2-1; V gene: TRBV7-3; clone size: -; D gene: TRBD1; CDR3 length: 16; CDR3 protein: CASSFAGTGAYNEQFF; CDR3 DNA: TGTGCCAGCAGCTTCGCCGGGACAGGGGCCTACAATGAGCAGTTCTTC
J gene: TRBJ1-1; V gene: TRBV19; clone size: -; D gene: TRBD1; CDR3 length: 13; CDR3 protein: CASSSTGGARAFF; CDR3 DNA: TGTGCCAGTAGTAGCACAGGGGGCGCAAGAGCTTTCTTT
J gene: TRBJ2-3; V gene: TRBV9; clone size: -; D gene: TRBD1; CDR3 length: 14; CDR3 protein: CASSFGTGGNTQYF; CDR3 DNA: TGTGCCAGCAGCTTCGGGACAGGGGGAAATACGCAGTATTTT
J gene: TRBJ1-2; V gene: TRBV5-7; clone size: -; D gene: TRBD1; CDR3 length: 17; CDR3 protein: CASSPWDRGFPNYGYTF; CDR3 DNA: TGTGCCAGCAGCCCTTGGGACAGGGGTTTCCCTAACTATGGCTACACCTTC
J gene: TRBJ2-7; V gene: TRBV9; clone size: -; D gene: TRBD1; CDR3 length: 14; CDR3 protein: CASSAGQLAYEQYF; CDR3 DNA: TGTGCCAGCAGCGCGGGACAGTTAGCCTACGAGCAGTACTTC
J gene: TRBJ2-3; V gene: TRBV5-8; clone size: -; D gene: -; CDR3 length: 12; CDR3 protein: CASSVRVDTQYF; CDR3 DNA: TGTGCCAGCAGCGTCAGAGTAGATACGCAGTATTTT
J gene: TRBJ2-1; V gene: TRBV5-1; clone size: few; D gene: TRBD1; CDR3 length: 16; CDR3 protein: CASSLTSGGAYNEQFF; CDR3 DNA: TGCGCCAGCAGCTTGACGTCAGGGGGAGCGTACAATGAGCAGTTCTTC
J gene: TRBJ1-1; V gene: TRBV27; clone size: -; D gene: -; CDR3 length: 13; CDR3 protein: CASSFRQYTEAFF; CDR3 DNA: TGTGCCAGCAGTTTTCGGCAGTACACTGAAGCTTTCTTT
J gene: TRBJ1-1; V gene: TRBV18; clone size: -; D gene: -; CDR3 length: 13; CDR3 protein: CASSRSQGTEAFF; CDR3 DNA: TGTGCCAGCTCACGCTCTCAGGGGACTGAAGCTTTCTTT
J gene: TRBJ1-4; V gene: TRBV7-6; clone size: -; D gene: TRBD1; CDR3 length: 13; CDR3 protein: CASSLVIGQELFF; CDR3 DNA: TGTGCCAGCAGCTTAGTAATTGGACAGGAACTGTTTTTT
J gene: TRBJ1-2; V gene: TRBV11-1; clone size: -; D gene: -; CDR3 length: 12; CDR3 protein: CASSLDGYGYTF; CDR3 DNA: TGTGCCAGCAGCCTGGACGGATATGGCTACACCTTC
J gene: TRBJ2-7; V gene: TRBV19; clone size: -; D gene: TRBD2; CDR3 length: 18; CDR3 protein: CASLRTGQSGGGPWEQYF; CDR3 DNA: TGTGCCAGTCTAAGGACAGGGCAGAGCGGGGGGGGACCCTGGGAGCAGTACTTC
J gene: TRBJ2-7; V gene: TRBV28; clone size: -; D gene: -; CDR3 length: 16; CDR3 protein: CASPKSGSGSTYEQYF; CDR3 DNA: TGTGCCAGCCCTAAATCCGGATCCGGCAGCACCTACGAGCAGTACTTC
J gene: TRBJ2-2; V gene: TRBV14; clone size: few; D gene: TRBD2; CDR3 length: 17; CDR3 protein: CASSQDRGGRAAGELFF; CDR3 DNA: TGTGCCAGCAGCCAAGATCGTGGCGGGAGGGCCGCCGGGGAGCTGTTTTTT
J gene: TRBJ1-5; V gene: TRBV19; clone size: few; D gene: -; CDR3 length: 13; CDR3 protein: CATSPGSNQPQHF; CDR3 DNA: TGTGCCACCTCTCCCGGTAGCAATCAGCCCCAGCATTTT
J gene: TRBJ2-5; V gene: TRBV6-6; clone size: -; D gene: -; CDR3 length: 13; CDR3 protein: CASSYRAQETQYF; CDR3 DNA: TGTGCCAGCAGTTACAGGGCCCAAGAGACCCAGTACTTC
J gene: TRBJ1-5; V gene: TRBV5-8; clone size: -; D gene: -; CDR3 length: 15; CDR3 protein: CASSLRQGSNQPQHF; CDR3 DNA: TGTGCCAGCAGCTTAAGGCAGGGCAGCAATCAGCCCCAGCATTTT
J gene: TRBJ1-6; V gene: TRBV5-6; clone size: once; D gene: -; CDR3 length: 16; CDR3 protein: CASSSLDGPTNSPLHF; CDR3 DNA: TGTGCCAGCAGCTCGTTAGACGGGCCGACTAATTCACCCCTCCACTTT